Below, 4 T cell receptor beta chains from the same sample are listed, as sequenced in a study of blood T cell repertoires in COVID-19. Repertoires were generated with immunoSEQ multiplex PCR, while TCRdb's copy carries only in-frame clones and drops some. This sample has about 40,000 clones; more than 60% occur once, and the top ten carry 25% to 30%. The sequenced sample consisted of peripheral blood. All receptors come from a woman aged 70 to 79 with acute or convalescent COVID-19.

The gene calls are TRBV19 and TRBJ2-7, with 8 bases lining up with TRBD1. V lost 1 base to trimming and J lost 3 bases; unmatched junction nucleotides: 5. The CDR3 loop spans 15 amino acids. The germline V gene encodes CDR1 LNHDA and CDR2 SQIVND (reference sequence). CDR3 DNA: TGTGCCAGTAGTATAGGCGCAGGGGGCTTCTACGAGCAGTACTTC. Protein: CASSIGAGGFYEQYF.

The rearrangement links TRBV6-6 to TRBJ1-5; unclear D gene. There are 14 residues in the CDR3. The germline V gene encodes CDR1 MNHNY and CDR2 SVGAGI (reference sequence). The V end was cut by 5 bases, the J end by 2 bases, with 10 bases between. CDR3 sequence reads: CASSGRVGNQPQHF. In DNA form, the CDR3 reads TGTGCCAGCAGTGGGCGGGTGGGCAATCAGCCCCAGCATTTT.

The rearrangement uses TRBV2 and TRBJ1-1; D is perhaps TRBD1 (5 bases). The CDR3 extends over 13 amino acids. CDR1 is SNHLY and CDR2 is FYNNEI in the germline V gene. V shed 2 bases and J shed 7 bases, with 11 bases lying between them. The CDR3 DNA reads as TGTGCCAGCAGTGAAAATGGGCAGGGTGAAGCTTTCTTT. Protein product: CASSENGQGEAFF.

This chain uses TRBV28 with TRBJ2-1, with TRBD2 identical over 9 bases. Looked up from germline, CDR1 is MDHEN and CDR2 is SYDVKM. This CDR3 contains 13 residues. V gave up 2 bases and J gave up 8 bases; unmatched junction bases: 1. The chain's CDR3 is CASSLLAGYEQFF. In nucleotides, the CDR3 is TGTGCCAGCAGTTTACTAGCGGGGTATGAGCAGTTCTTC.